The rows below give T cell receptor beta chains drawn from one sample of a study of T cells in localized non-small cell lung cancer. Produced via immunoSEQ multiplex PCR; TCRdb's table is partial and in-frame only. The table has 35,000 or so clones, about 90% seen once; the top ten hold 2.5% to 3%. The sequenced sample was peripheral blood, obtained before any cancer treatment. Receptors originate from a woman between 35 and 75 years old with stage I lung adenocarcinoma. CDR3s include the opening cysteine and the closing phenylalanine or tryptophan. D genes are given only for firm matches. The listing skips clone size in some rows; elsewhere it reads once, few, many or a size class.

cdr3_aa	cdr3_nt	d_call	clone_size	j_call	v_call
CASSFGLPQHF	TGTGCCAGCAGTTTTGGCCTCCCCCAGCATTTT	.	.	TRBJ1-5	TRBV28
CASSLEGQDAYNEQFF	TGTGCCAGCAGCTTAGAGGGCCAGGACGCCTACAATGAGCAGTTCTTC	.	.	TRBJ2-1	TRBV11-3
CASSPRHPYEQYF	TGTGCCAGTAGTCCGCGACACCCCTACGAGCAGTACTTC	.	few	TRBJ2-7	TRBV19
CASSLIAGAPYEQYF	TGTGCCAGCAGTTTAATAGCGGGAGCCCCCTACGAGCAGTACTTC	TRBD2	.	TRBJ2-7	TRBV27
CASSQEGPGTGELFF	TGTGCCAGCAGCCAAGAGGGGCCTGGCACCGGGGAGCTGTTTTTT	.	.	TRBJ2-2	TRBV4-2
CAWSVAGEQFF	TGTGCCTGGAGTGTAGCGGGTGAGCAGTTCTTC	.	.	TRBJ2-1	TRBV30
CSVLAGTGSSYEQYF	TGCAGCGTTTTAGCCGGGACAGGGAGCTCCTACGAGCAGTACTTC	TRBD1	once	TRBJ2-7	TRBV29-1
CASTLGGWGDTEAFF	TGTGCCAGCACCCTGGGGGGGTGGGGAGACACTGAAGCTTTCTTT	.	.	TRBJ1-1	TRBV6-5
CASSPTRVTGANVLTF	TGTGCCAGCTCACCAACCAGGGTAACCGGGGCCAACGTCCTGACTTTC	.	.	TRBJ2-6	TRBV18
CASSPSSRDTQYF	TGTGCCAGCTCACCAAGTAGCAGAGATACGCAGTATTTT	.	.	TRBJ2-3	TRBV18
CTSSQDRALGSNYGYTF	TGTACCAGCAGTCAGGACAGGGCCTTAGGATCTAACTATGGCTACACCTTC	TRBD1	.	TRBJ1-2	TRBV28
CASSFPAGYYYEQYF	TGTGCCAGCAGTTTCCCCGCTGGGTACTACTACGAGCAGTACTTC	.	.	TRBJ2-7	TRBV27
CASRPGLDRFNGYTF	TGTGCCAGCAGGCCTGGCCTCGACAGATTTAATGGCTACACCTTC	.	.	TRBJ1-2	TRBV6-5
CASRDTGGEDYTF	TGTGCCAGCAGGGACACAGGGGGCGAGGACTACACCTTC	TRBD1	.	TRBJ1-2	TRBV7-9
CASSRAMYNEQFF	TGTGCCAGCAGCCGGGCTATGTACAATGAGCAGTTCTTC	.	.	TRBJ2-1	TRBV7-9
CASSRRTGTSGRKGVETQYF	TGCGCCAGCAGCCGGCGAACCGGGACTAGCGGGAGGAAGGGCGTAGAGACCCAGTACTTC	TRBD2	.	TRBJ2-5	TRBV5-1
CASSSQVETQYF	TGTGCCAGCAGCTCCCAGGTAGAGACCCAGTACTTC	.	few	TRBJ2-5	TRBV5-4
CASSESMESTDTQYF	TGTGCCAGCAGTGAAAGTATGGAGTCCACAGATACGCAGTATTTT	.	.	TRBJ2-3	TRBV6-1
CASSLGSSGNTIYF	TGTGCCAGCAGTTTAGGCAGCTCTGGAAACACCATATATTTT	.	.	TRBJ1-3	TRBV28
CASSPNSGNTIYF	TGTGCCAGCAGCCCCAACTCTGGAAACACCATATATTTT	.	.	TRBJ1-3	TRBV6-6
CASSADYNEQFF	TGTGCCAGTAGTGCAGATTACAATGAGCAGTTCTTC	.	.	TRBJ2-1	TRBV19
CASSLPPGLAGYEQYF	TGTGCCAGCAGTCTTCCCCCGGGACTAGCTGGATACGAGCAGTACTTC	TRBD2	.	TRBJ2-7	TRBV28
CASSRQGGSNQPQHF	TGTGCCAGCAGCCGGCAGGGAGGGAGCAATCAGCCCCAGCATTTT	.	few	TRBJ1-5	TRBV7-9
CAISELNARYEQYF	TGTGCCATCAGTGAGCTAAACGCCCGCTACGAGCAGTACTTC	.	.	TRBJ2-7	TRBV10-3
CASSSRDAAGGEQYF	TGCGCCAGCAGCTCCAGGGATGCAGCGGGTGGCGAGCAGTACTTC	.	few	TRBJ2-7	TRBV5-1
CASSQEYEQYF	TGTGCCAGCAGCCAAGAGTACGAGCAGTACTTC	.	.	TRBJ2-7	TRBV4-2
CASSFAGGGYEQYF	TGTGCCAGCAGCTTTGCGGGGGGCGGCTACGAGCAGTACTTC	.	.	TRBJ2-7	TRBV12-1
CASSLGLADSTDTQYF	TGTGCCAGCAGCTTAGGACTAGCGGATAGCACAGATACGCAGTATTTT	TRBD2	few	TRBJ2-3	TRBV7-9
CAISVETEETQYF	TGTGCCATCAGTGTTGAGACCGAGGAGACCCAGTACTTC	.	.	TRBJ2-5	TRBV10-3
CASSPREVANTEAFF	TGTGCCAGCTCACCGAGGGAGGTAGCGAACACTGAAGCTTTCTTT	.	.	TRBJ1-1	TRBV18
CASSTVSGRGAGGDTQYF	TGTGCCAGTAGTACAGTTAGCGGGAGAGGTGCCGGGGGGGATACGCAGTATTTT	TRBD2	.	TRBJ2-3	TRBV19
CATTQTRGLGDTQYF	TGTGCCACCACACAAACCAGGGGGCTTGGAGATACGCAGTATTTT	TRBD1	.	TRBJ2-3	TRBV5-5
CASSEGNSRNQPQHF	TGTGCCAGCAGTGAAGGGAATAGCCGCAATCAGCCCCAGCATTTT	.	.	TRBJ1-5	TRBV6-1